These 10 T cell receptor beta chains were all obtained from the same sample, sequenced in a study of molecular identifiers for immune sequencing clone quantification (dated by TCRdb to 2017 to 2018). Library preparation was by PCR. Sequencing instrument: Illumina HiSeq 4000. The raw public reads went through TCRdb reprocessing: fastp at Q25, MiXCR clone calling, in-frame beta chains kept. Each entry merges the rows of one CDR3 protein and shows their most common DNA and genes. The sample has around 480,000 distinct CDR3 sequences on record, over 20% of them singletons. The ten largest clones capture about 0.78% of the sample. What was sequenced was naive CD8+ T cells from blood, with Jurkat cell RNA spiked in. Read against the paper, the sample's cell subset or site label means: FACS-sorted CD8+CD4-CCR7+CD45RA+ naive T cells. The receptor source for this set is a human donor in good health. Some libraries in this study had Jurkat cell RNA spiked in.

A few counts support this clonotype. The chain is built from TRBV27 and TRBJ2-7, with 7 nucleotides matching TRBD2. The junction had 3 bases not matched to a gene; V was cut back by 4 bases and J by 0 bases. The germline gives CDR1 MNHEY, CDR2 SMNVEV (reference sequence). This CDR3 region has 14 residues. The CDR3 bases are TGTGCCAGCAGTTATAGGACTAGCTCCTACGAGCAGTACTTC. This encodes CASSYRTSSYEQYF.

This clonotype was seen a few times. V and J are TRBV6-2 or TRBV6-3 and TRBJ1-1; 10 bases line up with TRBD1. Germline CDR1 is MNHEY and CDR2 is SVGEGT. The junction had 5 bases not matched to a gene; V was cut back by 7 bases and J by 3 bases. The CDR3 runs 14 residues. Written as DNA, the CDR3 is TGTGCCAGCAACCCCGACAGGGGGCACACTGAAGCTTTCTTT. It translates to CASNPDRGHTEAFF.

Details on this clonotype: This may come from a read error, since a much larger clone is one base off. This chain connects TRBV12-3 or TRBV12-4 to TRBJ2-5; 12 bases fit TRBD2. The CDR3 runs to 16 residues. The V gene end was trimmed by 6 bases and the J gene end by 7 bases; junction bases not matched to a gene: 12. The CDR3 nucleotides read TGTGCCAGCAGCGGAGGACTAGCGGGGCTCCTGGCGACCCAGTACTTC. Its translation: CASSGGLAGLLATQYF.

This clonotype appeared many times. The CDR3 is CASSPTGVVEQYF. The CDR3 bases are TGTGCCAGCAGCCCGACAGGGGTGGTCGAGCAGTACTTC. V gene TRBV14 combines with J gene TRBJ2-7; 8 bases map to TRBD1. The CDR3 is made up of 13 amino acids. From germline, CDR1 is SGHDN and CDR2 FVKESK. The junction had 5 bases not matched to a gene; V was cut back by 4 bases and J by 6 bases.

This clonotype was counted a few times. This chain links TRBV7-6 with TRBJ2-6; 8 nucleotides align to TRBD1. The CDR3 loop spans 15 amino acids. Trimming took 6 bases from V and 4 from J; bases not matched to a gene: 5. Germline V gene data show CDR1 as SGHVS and CDR2 as FNYEAQ. CDR3 amino acids: CASRTTGEGANVLTF. The DNA for the CDR3 is TGTGCCAGCAGGACGACAGGGGAGGGGGCCAACGTCCTGACTTTC.

Regarding this clonotype: This sequence may be a read error, since a much larger clone differs from it by one base. The V call is TRBV7-9, the J call TRBJ1-1, with 7 bases identical to TRBD1. Germline V gene sequence: CDR1 SEHNR, CDR2 FQNEAQ (reference sequence). CDR3 length equals 15 residues. The CDR3 region has the DNA TGTGCCAGCAGCTTAGAGTCCAGGGGGGACACTGAAGCTCTCTTT. This translates into CASSLESRGDTEALF.

The genes are TRBV20-1 and TRBJ2-5; perhaps TRBD2 as D (6 bases). Between the trimmed V and J ends, which lost 0 bases and 2 bases, there was a span of 19 bases. Germline V lookup: CDR1 DFQATT, CDR2 SNEGSKA (reference sequence). The CDR3 loop spans 17 amino acids. CDR3 sequence: CSAREAGLTRLQETQYF. The CDR3 DNA sequence: TGCAGTGCTAGAGAAGCGGGCCTGACCCGCTTACAAGAGACCCAGTACTTC.

This clonotype was seen a few times. V gene TRBV27 combines with J gene TRBJ1-1; 8 nucleotides align to TRBD1. CDR1 and CDR2 from the germline V gene are MNHEY and SMNVEV (reference sequence). With V trimmed by 5 bases and J by 1 base, 15 bases remained unmatched. The CDR3 length is 18 residues. CDR3 sequence reads: CASSERTLQGVANTEAFF. The CDR3 DNA sequence: TGTGCCAGCAGTGAGAGAACATTACAGGGGGTTGCGAACACTGAAGCTTTCTTT.

V usage is TRBV13 and J usage is TRBJ2-7; 12 bases line up with TRBD2. This CDR3 region has 16 residues. The germline V gene has CDR1 PRHDT and CDR2 FYEKMQ (reference sequence). With V trimmed by 4 bases and J by 5 bases, 9 bases remained unmatched. The CDR3 protein is CASSCLAGGPLNEQYF. The DNA for the CDR3 is TGTGCCAGCAGCTGCCTAGCGGGAGGGCCTTTAAACGAGCAGTACTTC.

This clonotype was seen repeatedly, ten times or more. The chain links TRBV28 to TRBJ1-1; no reliable D call. Germline CDR1 and CDR2: MDHEN and SYDVKM. Trimming took off 10 bases at V and 1 base at J, with 28 bases between the two ends. This CDR3 is built from 18 residues. The CDR3 here is CAIRQVNRERDTNTEAFF. The CDR3 bases are TGTGCCATCCGCCAAGTCAATCGGGAACGAGATACGAACACTGAAGCTTTCTTT.